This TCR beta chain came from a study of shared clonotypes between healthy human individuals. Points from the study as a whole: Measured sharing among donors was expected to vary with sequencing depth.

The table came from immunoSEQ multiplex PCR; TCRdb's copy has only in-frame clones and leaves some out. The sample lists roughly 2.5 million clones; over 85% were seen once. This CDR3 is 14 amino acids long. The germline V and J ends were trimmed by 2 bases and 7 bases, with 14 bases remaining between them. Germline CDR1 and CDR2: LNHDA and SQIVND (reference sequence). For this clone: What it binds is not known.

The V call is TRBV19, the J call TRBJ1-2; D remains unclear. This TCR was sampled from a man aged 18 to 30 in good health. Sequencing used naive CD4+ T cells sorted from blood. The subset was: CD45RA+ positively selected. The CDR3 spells CASSITDPTLGYTF. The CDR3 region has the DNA TGTGCCAGTAGTATAACAGATCCTACACTTGGCTACACCTTC.